This is a list of T cell receptor beta chains from one sample in a study of blood T cell repertoires in COVID-19. The method was immunoSEQ multiplex PCR; TCRdb's version includes in-frame clones alone and lacks a portion of them. Among a few hundred thousand clones listed, roughly 80% were seen once. The specimen sequenced was PBMCs or T cells enriched from blood (not recorded which). The receptor set was obtained from a woman between 45 and 60 years old who had recovered from COVID-19. Each CDR3 is given with its conserved first and last residue. D genes are given only for firm matches. The listing skips clone size in some rows; elsewhere it reads once, few, many or a size class.

V gene	D gene	J gene	clone size	CDR3 protein	CDR3 DNA
TRBV27	-	TRBJ2-7	-	CASSLFGGYEQYF	TGTGCCAGCAGTTTATTCGGGGGCTACGAGCAGTACTTC
TRBV7-2	TRBD1	TRBJ1-2	-	CASSTQGQGAGGYTF	TGTGCCAGCAGCACACAGGGACAGGGGGCAGGTGGCTACACCTTC
TRBV5-1	-	TRBJ1-2	-	CASSLDPASYGYTF	TGCGCCAGCAGCTTGGATCCAGCTAGCTATGGCTACACCTTC
TRBV7-9	TRBD1	TRBJ1-1	once	CASSPWTGALNTEAFF	TGTGCCAGCAGCCCTTGGACAGGAGCTTTGAACACTGAAGCTTTCTTT
TRBV3-1/TRBV3-2	-	TRBJ1-6	-	CASSARRGGLSLHF	TGTGCCAGCAGTGCCCGGCGGGGGGGGCTATCCCTCCACTTT
TRBV30	-	TRBJ1-5	many	CAWSVLGDQPQHF	TGTGCCTGGAGTGTACTTGGAGATCAGCCCCAGCATTTT
TRBV7-7	TRBD2	TRBJ2-1	-	CASSTGTSGAGGNEQFF	TGTGCCAGCAGCACCGGGACTAGCGGGGCTGGGGGAAATGAGCAGTTCTTC
TRBV11-3	TRBD2	TRBJ2-1	-	CASSKSTWRGGYNEQFF	TGTGCCAGCAGCAAGAGTACTTGGCGGGGGGGTTACAATGAGCAGTTCTTC
TRBV19	TRBD1	TRBJ2-2	-	CASTLGTANTGELFF	TGTGCCAGTACCCTTGGGACAGCAAACACCGGGGAGCTGTTTTTT
TRBV20-1	-	TRBJ1-2	-	CSASAQVGGYTF	TGCAGTGCTAGTGCACAGGTTGGCGGCTACACCTTC
TRBV3-1/TRBV3-2	TRBD1	TRBJ1-2	-	CASTTGVNYGYTF	TGTGCCAGCACGACAGGGGTCAACTATGGCTACACCTTC
TRBV5-5	TRBD2	TRBJ2-7	-	CASSPGLAGIYEQYF	TGTGCCAGCAGCCCAGGACTAGCGGGAATCTACGAGCAGTACTTC
TRBV6-2/TRBV6-3	TRBD2	TRBJ2-1	-	CASSYALAGGVDEQFF	TGTGCCAGCAGTTACGCCCTAGCGGGAGGAGTAGATGAGCAGTTCTTC
TRBV10-3	-	TRBJ2-7	-	CAISPETGEQYF	TGTGCCATCAGTCCGGAGACAGGCGAGCAGTACTTC
TRBV4-3	TRBD2	TRBJ2-1	-	CASSQDLGGSYNEQFF	TGCGCCAGCAGCCAAGACCTCGGCGGGAGCTACAATGAGCAGTTCTTC
TRBV7-7	-	TRBJ1-1	-	CASRHPHPRGILTEAFF	TGTGCTAGCAGGCACCCCCACCCCCGGGGAATCTTAACTGAAGCTTTCTTT
TRBV9	TRBD2	TRBJ2-3	-	CASSSRTSGGNTDTQYF	TGTGCCAGCAGCTCCAGGACTAGCGGGGGAAACACAGATACGCAGTATTTT
TRBV12-3/TRBV12-4	TRBD1	TRBJ1-1	-	CASSIGTEEAFF	TGTGCCAGCAGTATAGGGACAGAAGAAGCTTTCTTT
TRBV19	TRBD1	TRBJ1-5	-	CASSIDVAGGIVNQPQHF	TGTGCCAGTAGTATAGATGTCGCAGGGGGCATAGTCAATCAGCCCCAGCATTTT
TRBV10-3	-	TRBJ2-2	-	CAIRSDSSTGELFF	TGTGCCATCAGGAGTGACAGTTCCACCGGGGAGCTGTTTTTT
TRBV25-1	-	TRBJ2-7	-	CASSSVGRGYEQYF	TGTGCCAGCAGCTCGGTGGGCAGGGGTTACGAGCAGTACTTC
TRBV7-2	-	TRBJ2-2	few	CASSFSGITGELFF	TGTGCCAGCAGCTTTAGCGGAATCACCGGGGAGCTGTTTTTT
TRBV6-2/TRBV6-3	TRBD1	TRBJ1-5	few	CASSYPAQDRDWSNQPQHF	TGTGCCAGCAGTTATCCCGCTCAGGACAGGGACTGGAGCAATCAGCCCCAGCATTTT
TRBV4-2	TRBD2	TRBJ2-1	-	CASSHMGWTSGRWDNEQFF	TGTGCCAGCAGCCACATGGGATGGACTAGCGGGAGATGGGACAATGAGCAGTTCTTC
TRBV27	TRBD1	TRBJ1-4	once	CASRPLGTGGEKLFF	TGTGCCAGCAGACCTCTCGGGACAGGGGGTGAAAAACTGTTTTTT
TRBV14	-	TRBJ1-1	-	CASSQSGGRNTEAFF	TGTGCCAGCAGCCAAAGCGGGGGACGGAACACTGAAGCTTTCTTT
TRBV5-4	TRBD1	TRBJ2-7	-	CASSRRQGAAYEQYF	TGTGCCAGCAGCCGTCGACAGGGGGCGGCCTACGAGCAGTACTTC
TRBV6-4	-	TRBJ1-6	-	CASSEGGYGSPLHF	TGTGCCAGCAGTGAGGGGGGATATGGATCACCCCTCCACTTT
TRBV5-1	TRBD2	TRBJ2-3	once	CASSSPGGPDTQYF	TGCGCCAGCAGCTCCCCGGGGGGTCCAGATACGCAGTATTTT
TRBV2	TRBD1	TRBJ1-6	-	CASSDLYRQGNSPLHF	TGTGCCAGCAGTGACCTATACCGACAGGGTAATTCACCCCTCCACTTT